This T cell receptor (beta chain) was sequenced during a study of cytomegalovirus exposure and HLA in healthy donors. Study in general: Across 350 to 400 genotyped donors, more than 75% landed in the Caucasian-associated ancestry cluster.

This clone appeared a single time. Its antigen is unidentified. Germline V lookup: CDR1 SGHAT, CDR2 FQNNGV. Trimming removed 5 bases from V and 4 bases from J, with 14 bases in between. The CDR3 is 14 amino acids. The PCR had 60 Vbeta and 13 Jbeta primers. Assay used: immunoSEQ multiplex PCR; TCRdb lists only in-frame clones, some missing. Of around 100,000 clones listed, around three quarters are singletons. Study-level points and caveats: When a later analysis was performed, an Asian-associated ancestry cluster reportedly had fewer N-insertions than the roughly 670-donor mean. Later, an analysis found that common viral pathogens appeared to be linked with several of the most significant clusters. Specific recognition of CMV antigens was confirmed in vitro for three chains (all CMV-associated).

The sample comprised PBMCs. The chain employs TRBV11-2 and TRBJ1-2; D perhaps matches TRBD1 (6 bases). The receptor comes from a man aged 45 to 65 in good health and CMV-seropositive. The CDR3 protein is CASSEGVGVYGYTF. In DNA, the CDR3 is TGTGCCAGCAGCGAGGGGGTGGGAGTCTATGGCTACACCTTC. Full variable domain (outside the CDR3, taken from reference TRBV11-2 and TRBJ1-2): EAGVAQSPRYKIIEKRQSVAFWCNPISGHATLYWYQQILGQGPKLLIQFQNNGVVDDSQLPKDRFSAERLKGVDSTLKIQPAKLEDSAVYLCASSEGVGVYGYTFGSGTRLTVV.